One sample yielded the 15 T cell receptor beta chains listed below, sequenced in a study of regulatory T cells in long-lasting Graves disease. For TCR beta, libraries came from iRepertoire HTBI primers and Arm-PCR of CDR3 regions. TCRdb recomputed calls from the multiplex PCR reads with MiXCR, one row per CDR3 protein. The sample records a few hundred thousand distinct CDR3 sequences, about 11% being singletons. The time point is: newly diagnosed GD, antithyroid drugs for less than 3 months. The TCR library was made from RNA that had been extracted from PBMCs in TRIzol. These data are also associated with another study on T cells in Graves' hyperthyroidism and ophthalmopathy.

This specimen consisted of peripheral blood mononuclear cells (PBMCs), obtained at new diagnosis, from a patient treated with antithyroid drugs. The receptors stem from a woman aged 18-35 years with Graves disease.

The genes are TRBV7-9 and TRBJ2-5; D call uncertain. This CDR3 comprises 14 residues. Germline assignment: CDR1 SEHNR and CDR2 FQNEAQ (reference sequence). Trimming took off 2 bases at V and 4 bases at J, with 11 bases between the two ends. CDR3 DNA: TGTGCCAGCAGCTTATCAATGGGTATAGAGACCCAGTACTTC. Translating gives CASSLSMGIETQYF.

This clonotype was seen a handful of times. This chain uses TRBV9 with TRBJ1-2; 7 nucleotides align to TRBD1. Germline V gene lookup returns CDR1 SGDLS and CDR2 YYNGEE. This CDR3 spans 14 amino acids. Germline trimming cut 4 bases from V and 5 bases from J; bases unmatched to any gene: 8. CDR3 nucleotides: TGTGCCAGCAGCCCAGAAGGACAGGCTTATGGCTACACCTTC. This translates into CASSPEGQAYGYTF.

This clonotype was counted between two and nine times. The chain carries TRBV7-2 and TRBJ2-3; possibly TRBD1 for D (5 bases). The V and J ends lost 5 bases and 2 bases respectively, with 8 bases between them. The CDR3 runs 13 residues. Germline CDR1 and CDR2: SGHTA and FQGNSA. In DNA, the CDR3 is TGTGCCAGCAGCGCACAGGACACAGATACGCAGTATTTT. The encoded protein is CASSAQDTDTQYF.

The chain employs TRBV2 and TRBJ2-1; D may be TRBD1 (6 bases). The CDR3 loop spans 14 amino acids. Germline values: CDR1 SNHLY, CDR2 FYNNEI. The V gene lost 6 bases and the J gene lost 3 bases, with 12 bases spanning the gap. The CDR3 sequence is CASSRDKFYNEQFF. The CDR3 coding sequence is TGTGCCAGCAGCCGGGACAAATTCTACAATGAGCAGTTCTTC.

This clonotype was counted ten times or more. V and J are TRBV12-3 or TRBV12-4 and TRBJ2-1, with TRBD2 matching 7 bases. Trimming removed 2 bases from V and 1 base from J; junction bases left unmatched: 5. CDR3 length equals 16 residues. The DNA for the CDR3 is TGTGCCAGCAGTTTAAGCGGGGTAATTTCCTACAATGAGCAGTTCTTC. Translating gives CASSLSGVISYNEQFF.

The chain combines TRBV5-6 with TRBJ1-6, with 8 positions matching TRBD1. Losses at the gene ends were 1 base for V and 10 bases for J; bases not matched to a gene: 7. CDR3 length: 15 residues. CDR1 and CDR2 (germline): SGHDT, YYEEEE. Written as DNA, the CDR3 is TGTGCCAGCAGCTTGTGGACAGGGATAAACTCACCCCTCCACTTT. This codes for CASSLWTGINSPLHF. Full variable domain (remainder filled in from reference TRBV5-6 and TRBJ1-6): DAGVTQSPTHLIKTRGQQVTLRCSPKSGHDTVSWYQQALGQGPQFIFQYYEEEERQRGNFPDRFSGHQFPNYSSELNVNALLLGDSALYLCASSLWTGINSPLHFGNGTRLTVT.

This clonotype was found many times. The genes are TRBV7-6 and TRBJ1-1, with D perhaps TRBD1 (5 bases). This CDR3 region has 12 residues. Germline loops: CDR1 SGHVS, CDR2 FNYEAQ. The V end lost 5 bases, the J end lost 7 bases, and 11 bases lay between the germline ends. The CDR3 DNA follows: TGTGCCAGCAGCCAAGGGGTTGGTGAAGCTTTCTTT. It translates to CASSQGVGEAFF. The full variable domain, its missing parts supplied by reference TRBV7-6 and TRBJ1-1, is GAGVSQSPRYKVTKRGQDVALRCDPISGHVSLYWYRQALGQGPEFLTYFNYEAQQDKSGLPNDRFSAERPEGSISTLTIQRTEQRDSAMYRCASSQGVGEAFFGQGTRLTVV.

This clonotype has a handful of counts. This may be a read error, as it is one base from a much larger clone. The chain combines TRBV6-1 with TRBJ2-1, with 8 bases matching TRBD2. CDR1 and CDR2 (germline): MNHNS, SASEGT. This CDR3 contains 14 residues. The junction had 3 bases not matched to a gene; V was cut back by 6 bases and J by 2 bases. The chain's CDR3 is CASSVAGTYNEQFF. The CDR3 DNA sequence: TGTGCCAGCAGCGTAGCGGGGACCTACAATGAGCAGTTCTTC.

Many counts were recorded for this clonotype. The CDR3 is CAISESQGGGTEAFF. CDR3 nucleotide sequence: TGTGCCATCAGTGAGTCGCAGGGAGGAGGCACTGAAGCTTTCTTT. V usage is TRBV10-3 and J usage is TRBJ1-1, with a tentative D call TRBD1 (5 bases). The CDR3 spans 15 residues. Deletions cut 0 bases from V and 4 bases from J, with 12 bases between. Germline-derived CDR1 and CDR2 are ENHRY and SYGVKD.

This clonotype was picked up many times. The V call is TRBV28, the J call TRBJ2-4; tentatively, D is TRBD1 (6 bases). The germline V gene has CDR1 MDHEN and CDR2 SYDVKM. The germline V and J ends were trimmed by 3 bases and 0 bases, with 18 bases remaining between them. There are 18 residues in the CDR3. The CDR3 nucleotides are TGTGCCAGCAGTTTGATGGGACACCAAAATCTAGCCAAAAACATTCAGTACTTC. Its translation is CASSLMGHQNLAKNIQYF.

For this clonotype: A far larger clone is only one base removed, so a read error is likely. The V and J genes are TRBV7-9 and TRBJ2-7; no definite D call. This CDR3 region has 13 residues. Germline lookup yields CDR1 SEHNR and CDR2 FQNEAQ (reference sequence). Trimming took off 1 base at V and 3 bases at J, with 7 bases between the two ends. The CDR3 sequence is CASSLERLYEQYF. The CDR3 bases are TGTGCCAGCAGCTTAGAACGACTCTACGAGCAGTACTTC.

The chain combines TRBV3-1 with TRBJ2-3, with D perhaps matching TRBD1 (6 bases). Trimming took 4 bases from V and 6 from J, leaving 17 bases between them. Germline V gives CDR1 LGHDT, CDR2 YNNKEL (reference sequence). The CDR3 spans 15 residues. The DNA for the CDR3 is TGTGCCAGCAGCCCCGGGACAAATTCATTGGATACGCAGTATTTT. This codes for CASSPGTNSLDTQYF.

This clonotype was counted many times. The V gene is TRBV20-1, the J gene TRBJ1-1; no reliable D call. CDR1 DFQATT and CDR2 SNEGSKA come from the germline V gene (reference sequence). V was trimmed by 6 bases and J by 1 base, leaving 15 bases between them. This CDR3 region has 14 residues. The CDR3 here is CSAPSASWNTEAFF. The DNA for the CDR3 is TGCAGTGCCCCCTCCGCTAGCTGGAACACTGAAGCTTTCTTT.

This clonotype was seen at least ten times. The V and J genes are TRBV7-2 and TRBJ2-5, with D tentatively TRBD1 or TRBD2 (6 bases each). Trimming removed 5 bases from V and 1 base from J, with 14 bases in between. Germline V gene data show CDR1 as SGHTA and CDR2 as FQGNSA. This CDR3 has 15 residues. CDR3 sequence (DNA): TGTGCCAGCAGCCCTATTGGGGGGCCCCAAGAGACCCAGTACTTC. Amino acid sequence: CASSPIGGPQETQYF. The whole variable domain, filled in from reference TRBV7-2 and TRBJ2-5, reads GAGVSQSPSNKVTEKGKDVELRCDPISGHTALYWYRQSLGQGLEFLIYFQGNSAPDKSGLPSDRFSAERTGGSVSTLTIQRTQQEDSAVYLCASSPIGGPQETQYFGPGTRLLVL.

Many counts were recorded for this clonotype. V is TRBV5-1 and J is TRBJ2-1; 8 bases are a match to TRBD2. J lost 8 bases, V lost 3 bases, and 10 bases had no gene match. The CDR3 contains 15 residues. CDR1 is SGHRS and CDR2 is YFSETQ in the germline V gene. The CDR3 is CASSSLPGLVDEQFF. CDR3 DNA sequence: TGCGCCAGCAGCTCCCTCCCGGGACTAGTAGATGAGCAGTTCTTC.